This passage covers 29 T cell receptor beta chains from one sample sequenced in a study of Ad26.COV2.S vaccination and SARS-CoV-2 variants. Treatment defined: some 19 received Ad26.COV2.S at low or high dose, single or two shots; 5 received placebo; per-sample allocation not given. The study sampled participants on day 63 after the first vaccine or placebo injection. Only in-frame clones appear in the TCRdb table, and some are missing; sequencing was by immunoSEQ multiplex PCR. The repertoire holds 350,000 to 550,000 clones, with nearly 90% as singletons. Specimen: peripheral blood, collected in a trial of Ad26.COV2.S vaccine versus placebo. The receptor set was obtained from a person between 18 and 65 years old who received the Ad26.COV2.S COVID-19 vaccine or a placebo.

Remarks on this clone: Other DNA sequences of this sample code for an identical CDR3. V is TRBV18 and J is TRBJ1-5; D gene unclear. Germline assignment: CDR1 KGHSH and CDR2 LQKENI. The CDR3 has 13 residues. V was shortened by 2 bases and J by 2 bases, with 4 bases between the two germline ends. CDR3 DNA sequence: TGTGCCAGCTCACCAACAGGCAATCAGCCCCAGCATTTT. Protein sequence: CASSPTGNQPQHF.

The chain links TRBV7-2 to TRBJ2-1; either TRBD1 or TRBD2 may fit D (5 bases each). CDR1 and CDR2 from the germline V gene are SGHTA and FQGNSA. The V gene lost 5 bases and the J gene lost 1 base, with 9 bases spanning the gap. The CDR3 is 14 residues long. This chain's CDR3 is CASSPRGSYNEQFF. CDR3 DNA: TGTGCCAGCAGCCCGAGGGGTTCCTACAATGAGCAGTTCTTC.

Note on this clone: Other nucleotide sequences in the sample specify the same CDR3. The V and J genes are TRBV5-1 and TRBJ1-1, with D possibly being TRBD1 (6 bases). Germline V gene sequence: CDR1 SGHRS, CDR2 YFSETQ. V was cut by 0 bases and J by 0 bases, with 9 bases left in between. The CDR3 totals 15 residues. The DNA for the CDR3 is TGCGCCAGCAGCTTGGCGGGGGGCCTGAACACTGAAGCTTTCTTT. Translation gives CASSLAGGLNTEAFF. Complete variable domain (other parts from reference TRBV5-1 and TRBJ1-1): KAGVTQTPRYLIKTRGQQVTLSCSPISGHRSVSWYQQTPGQGLQFLFEYFSETQRNKGNFPGRFSGRQFSNSRSEMNVSTLELGDSALYLCASSLAGGLNTEAFFGQGTRLTVV.

This chain uses TRBV20-1 with TRBJ2-2, with 7 bases matching TRBD1. With 6 bases clipped from V and 6 bases from J, the junction kept 4 bases outside the gene matches. CDR3 length: 12 amino acids. Looked up from germline, CDR1 is DFQATT and CDR2 is SNEGSKA (reference sequence). The CDR3: CSASGQAGELFF. The DNA for the CDR3 is TGCAGTGCCAGTGGACAGGCCGGGGAGCTGTTTTTT.

This chain uses TRBV29-1 with TRBJ2-7; D is perhaps TRBD2 (6 bases). This CDR3 is built from 12 residues. V gave up 7 bases and J gave up 1 base, with 11 bases separating them. The germline CDR1 and CDR2 sequences are SQVTM and ANQGSEA. CDR3 nucleotide sequence: TGCAGCGCGACCGGGACTTCCTACGAGCAGTACTTC. It is translated as CSATGTSYEQYF.

The chain links TRBV5-6 to TRBJ1-5; 7 bases agree with TRBD1. The CDR3 is 16 amino acids. Germline V gene lookup returns CDR1 SGHDT and CDR2 YYEEEE. The V gene end was trimmed by 0 bases and the J gene end by 6 bases; junction bases not matched to a gene: 9. This CDR3 is CASSLGPTGAGQPQHF. The DNA for the CDR3 is TGTGCCAGCAGCTTGGGGCCAACAGGGGCGGGTCAGCCCCAGCATTTT.

V usage is TRBV18 and J usage is TRBJ1-2; D is ambiguous. V gave up 5 bases and J gave up 2 bases, with 9 bases separating them. This CDR3 has 13 residues. Per germline, CDR1 KGHSH and CDR2 LQKENI. For the CDR3, the DNA is TGTGCCAGCTCAAACGGACGGAACTATGGCTACACCTTC. Its translation: CASSNGRNYGYTF.

The chain links TRBV18 to TRBJ1-1; 7 bases line up with TRBD1. Germline trimming cut 5 bases from V and 9 bases from J; bases unmatched to any gene: 9. Germline V gene sequence: CDR1 KGHSH, CDR2 LQKENI. This CDR3 spans 13 amino acids. CDR3 sequence reads: CASSSGGTAQAFF. The CDR3 DNA reads TGTGCCAGCTCATCTGGCGGGACAGCCCAAGCTTTCTTT. The full variable domain, completed using reference TRBV18 and TRBJ1-1, is NAGVMQNPRHLVRRRGQEARLRCSPMKGHSHVYWYRQLPEEGLKFMVYLQKENIIDESGMPKERFSAEFPKEGPSILRIQQVVRGDSAAYFCASSSGGTAQAFFGQGTRLTVV.

This chain links TRBV19 with TRBJ1-1; 8 positions agree with TRBD1. CDR1 and CDR2 from the germline V gene are LNHDA and SQIVND (reference sequence). CDR3 length equals 13 residues. Trimming removed 9 bases from V and 5 bases from J; junction bases left unmatched: 8. The CDR3 loop is CASGQGGRTEAFF. In DNA form, the CDR3 reads TGTGCCAGCGGACAGGGCGGAAGAACTGAAGCTTTCTTT.

V is TRBV5-1 and J is TRBJ2-7, with no clear D. Per germline, CDR1 SGHRS and CDR2 YFSETQ. This CDR3 is built from 13 residues. V was clipped by 2 bases and J by 4 bases, with 10 bases between them. CDR3: CASSFQERYEQYF. The CDR3 coding sequence is TGCGCCAGCAGCTTCCAGGAACGATACGAGCAGTACTTC.

The chain uses TRBV5-4 and TRBJ1-1; perhaps TRBD1 as D (5 bases). V was cut by 5 bases and J by 1 base, with 15 bases left in between. Germline V CDR1 and CDR2: SGHNT, YYREEE (reference sequence). The CDR3 sequence is 15 residues long. DNA for the CDR3: TGTGCCAGCAGTCTTTCCGGGGGAGGGAACACTGAAGCTTTCTTT. It yields the protein CASSLSGGGNTEAFF.

This clone has a single count. The chain couples TRBV18 to TRBJ1-2, with D possibly TRBD1 on 5 matching bases. V was cut by 2 bases and J by 4 bases, with 14 bases left in between. This CDR3 spans 15 amino acids. Germline V gene sequence: CDR1 KGHSH, CDR2 LQKENI. Here the CDR3 reads CASSPTSGDRYGYTF. In nucleotides, the CDR3 is TGTGCCAGCTCACCAACGTCTGGGGACCGCTATGGCTACACCTTC.

The J gene is TRBJ1-5, the V gene TRBV6-5; D unclear. Germline values: CDR1 MNHEY, CDR2 SVGAGI. Deletions cut 7 bases from V and 0 bases from J, with 7 bases between. The CDR3 is made up of 13 amino acids. The CDR3 coding sequence is TGTGCCAGCACGGCCCATAGCAATCAGCCCCAGCATTTT. Its translation: CASTAHSNQPQHF.

This clone was seen only once. This chain connects TRBV27 to TRBJ2-1; weak D call: TRBD2 (7 bases). V lost 8 bases, J lost 8 bases, and 22 bases lay in between. The CDR3 loop spans 15 amino acids. Germline V gene sequence: CDR1 MNHEY, CDR2 SMNVEV (reference sequence). This CDR3 reads CASGPRGAIGDEQFF. The CDR3 DNA reads as TGTGCCAGCGGCCCCCGGGGGGCGATTGGGGATGAGCAGTTCTTC.

The chain uses TRBV4-2 and TRBJ2-5; 11 positions agree with TRBD2. CDR1 is LGHNA, CDR2 YNFKEQ, per germline. The CDR3 is 14 amino acids. The V and J ends lost 3 bases and 5 bases, in that order; junction bases with no gene match: 2. CDR3 in amino acids: CASSQGTSGETQYF. In DNA form, the CDR3 reads TGTGCCAGCAGCCAGGGGACTAGCGGCGAGACCCAGTACTTC.

The rearrangement uses TRBV9 and TRBJ2-1, with D possibly being TRBD2 (5 bases). The germline V gene encodes CDR1 SGDLS and CDR2 YYNGEE. The CDR3 has 15 amino acids. The V gene lost 1 base and the J gene lost 2 bases, with 10 bases spanning the gap. The CDR3 spells CASSVLTSPYNEQFF. The CDR3 DNA reads TGTGCCAGCAGCGTATTAACTAGTCCCTACAATGAGCAGTTCTTC.

The chain links TRBV5-8 to TRBJ1-1; no definite D call. Germline CDR1 and CDR2: SGHTS and YDEGEE. V lost 4 bases to trimming and J lost 4 bases, with 11 bases between them. This CDR3 spans 13 amino acids. CDR3 amino acids: CASSRTVGTEAFF. Written as DNA, the CDR3 is TGTGCCAGCAGCCGGACGGTGGGCACTGAAGCTTTCTTT.

V usage is TRBV7-2 and J usage is TRBJ2-3; 8 bases agree with TRBD2. From germline, CDR1 is SGHTA and CDR2 FQGNSA. J lost 7 bases, V lost 3 bases, and 6 bases had no gene match. CDR3 length: 14 amino acids. The CDR3 loop is CASSFQRESYTQYF. CDR3 in DNA: TGTGCCAGCAGCTTCCAGCGGGAGTCTTATACGCAGTATTTT.

The rearrangement joins TRBV6-1 to TRBJ1-3; no clear D. The CDR3 covers 12 residues. Deletions cut 1 base from V and 9 bases from J, with 7 bases between. CDR1 and CDR2 from the germline V gene are MNHNS and SASEGT. Here the CDR3 DNA reads TGTGCCAGCAGTGAAGTCGGGGTCACCATATATTTT. This codes for CASSEVGVTIYF.

Notes on this clone: Different DNA sequences within this sample yield the same CDR3. The chain joins TRBV5-1 to TRBJ2-5, with D hard to call. CDR3 length equals 14 residues. V was shortened by 0 bases and J by 1 base, with 7 bases between the two germline ends. Germline V gene data show CDR1 as SGHRS and CDR2 as YFSETQ. The CDR3 DNA reads TGCGCCAGCAGCTTGGGAGGCAGCCAAGAGACCCAGTACTTC. It codes for CASSLGGSQETQYF.

This chain links TRBV5-4 with TRBJ1-2; the D is unclear. This CDR3 is 14 amino acids long. Germline V CDR1 and CDR2: SGHNT, YYREEE (reference sequence). Trimming took off 5 bases at V and 8 bases at J, with 19 bases between the two ends. The CDR3 spells CASRARGFREGYTF. For the CDR3, the DNA is TGTGCCAGCAGAGCACGTGGGTTTAGGGAGGGCTACACCTTC.

The rearrangement joins TRBV13 to TRBJ1-1; 8 nucleotides match TRBD1. Germline CDR1 PRHDT, CDR2 FYEKMQ (reference sequence). The CDR3 has 15 amino acids. Trimming at V came to 2 bases and at J to 1 base, leaving 3 bases not matched to a gene. CDR3 DNA: TGTGCCAGCAGCTTACGGGACAGGCGGAACACTGAAGCTTTCTTT. Its translation is CASSLRDRRNTEAFF.

J is TRBJ2-3 and V is TRBV5-5; no definite D call. This CDR3 is 14 amino acids long. Trimming stripped 7 bases from V and 1 base from J, with 13 bases between. Per the germline V gene, CDR1 is SGHKS and CDR2 is YYEKEE (reference sequence). The DNA for the CDR3 is TGTGCCAGCGGACCGTTCGGTGGCACAGATACGCAGTATTTT. It is translated as CASGPFGGTDTQYF.

CDR3 sequence reads: CAWSLGTGQPQHF. The CDR3 DNA follows: TGTGCCTGGAGTCTGGGTACGGGGCAGCCCCAGCATTTT. The chain has TRBV30 and TRBJ1-5; D gene uncertain. V shed 2 bases and J shed 7 bases, with 12 bases lying between them. Germline assignment: CDR1 GTSNPN and CDR2 SVGIG (reference sequence). The CDR3 runs 13 residues.

The chain combines TRBV5-4 with TRBJ1-5; no reliable D call. CDR3 size: 14 residues. Germline V gene data show CDR1 as SGHNT and CDR2 as YYREEE (reference sequence). V lost 3 bases and J 3 bases, leaving 10 bases between the germline ends. The chain's CDR3 is CASSSDGNNQPQHF. The CDR3 DNA follows: TGTGCCAGCAGCTCCGACGGAAACAATCAGCCCCAGCATTTT.

The CDR3 DNA reads as TGTGCCAGCAGTTCCCCGGGTGAAGCTTTCTTT. This codes for CASSSPGEAFF. J is TRBJ1-1 and V is TRBV6-5; D unresolved. The germline V gene has CDR1 MNHEY and CDR2 SVGAGI. Trimming cost V 4 bases and J 7 bases, with 7 bases left between them. This CDR3 is 11 amino acids long.

The V call is TRBV7-3, the J call TRBJ2-2; perhaps TRBD1 as D (6 bases). Per the germline V gene, CDR1 is SGHTA and CDR2 is FQGTGA. The CDR3 sequence is 14 residues long. Trimming took off 8 bases at V and 7 bases at J, with 17 bases between the two ends. CDR3 amino acids: CASAARGDSGELFF. CDR3 nucleotides: TGTGCCAGCGCAGCCAGGGGAGATAGCGGGGAGCTGTTTTTT.

The chain combines TRBV27 with TRBJ1-5; no clear D. The V gene's germline CDR1 is MNHEY and CDR2 SMNVEV (reference sequence). V was cut by 3 bases and J by 6 bases, with 9 bases left in between. This CDR3 has 13 residues. The CDR3 coding sequence is TGTGCCAGCAGTTTTAATCCAGGTCAGCCCCAGCATTTT. Translated: CASSFNPGQPQHF.

This clone has just one count. This rearrangement joins TRBV2 to TRBJ2-7; D gene uncertain. The V gene lost 9 bases and the J gene lost 0 bases, with 9 bases spanning the gap. The CDR3 covers 12 residues. Germline V gene sequence: CDR1 SNHLY, CDR2 FYNNEI. The CDR3 here is CASLQSSYEQYV. CDR3 sequence (DNA): TGTGCCAGTCTACAGAGCTCCTACGAGCAGTACGTC.